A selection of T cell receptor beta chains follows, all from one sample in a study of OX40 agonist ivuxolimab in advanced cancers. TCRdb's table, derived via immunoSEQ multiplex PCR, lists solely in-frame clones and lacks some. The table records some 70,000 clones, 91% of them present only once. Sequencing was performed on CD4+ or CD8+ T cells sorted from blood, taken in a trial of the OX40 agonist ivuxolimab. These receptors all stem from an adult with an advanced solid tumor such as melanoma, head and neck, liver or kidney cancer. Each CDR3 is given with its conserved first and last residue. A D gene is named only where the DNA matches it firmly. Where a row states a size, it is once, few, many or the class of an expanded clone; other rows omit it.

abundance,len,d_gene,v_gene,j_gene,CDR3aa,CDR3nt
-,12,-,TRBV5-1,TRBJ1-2,CASSLVQGVYTF,TGTGCCAGCAGCTTAGTACAGGGTGTCTACACCTTC
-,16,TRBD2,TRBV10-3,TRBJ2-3,CAISESAGGGTDTQYF,TGTGCCATCAGTGAGTCAGCGGGAGGCGGGACAGATACGCAGTATTTT
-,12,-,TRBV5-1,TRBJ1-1,CASSLEWGEAFF,TGCGCCAGCAGCTTGGAGTGGGGCGAAGCTTTCTTT
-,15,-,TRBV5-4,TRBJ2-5,CASSLERVSQETQYF,TGTGCCAGCAGCTTGGAGCGGGTTTCTCAAGAGACCCAGTACTTC
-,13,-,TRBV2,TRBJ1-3,CASSGGLGATIYF,TGTGCCAGCAGTGGAGGTCTTGGGGCCACCATATATTTT
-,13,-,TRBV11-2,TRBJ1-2,CASSFSMASGYTF,TGTGCCAGCAGCTTCTCAATGGCCTCAGGCTACACCTTC
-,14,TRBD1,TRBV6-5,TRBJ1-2,CASSTLTGGYGYTF,TGTGCCAGCAGTACGCTGACAGGGGGCTATGGCTACACCTTC
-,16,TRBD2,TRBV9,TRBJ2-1,CASSVGGLVQYNEQFF,TGTGCCAGCAGCGTAGGGGGACTAGTCCAATATAATGAGCAGTTCTTC
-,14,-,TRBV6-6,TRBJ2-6,CASSSRSGANVLTF,TGTGCCAGCAGTTCCCGATCTGGGGCCAACGTCCTGACTTTC
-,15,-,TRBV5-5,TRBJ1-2,CASSLAPQPNYGYTF,TGTGCCAGCAGCTTGGCGCCTCAACCCAACTATGGCTACACCTTC
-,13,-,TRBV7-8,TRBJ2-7,CASSLAGTYEQYF,TGTGCCAGCAGCTTAGCGGGAACCTACGAGCAGTACTTC
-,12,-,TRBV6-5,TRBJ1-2,CASSSKRYGYTF,TGTGCCAGCAGTTCCAAGAGATATGGCTACACCTTC
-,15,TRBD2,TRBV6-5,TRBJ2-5,CASSYGKAGGETQYF,TGTGCCAGCAGTTACGGTAAAGCGGGAGGTGAGACCCAGTACTTC
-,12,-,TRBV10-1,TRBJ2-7,CASSEQLGRTYF,TGCGCCAGCAGTGAACAACTAGGGCGAACCTACTTC
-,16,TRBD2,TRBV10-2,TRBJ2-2,CASGTWASGRSGELFF,TGCGCCAGTGGCACGTGGGCTAGCGGGAGGTCCGGGGAGCTGTTTTTT
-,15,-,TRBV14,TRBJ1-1,CASSPLIGTNTEAFF,TGTGCCAGCAGCCCCCTAATTGGAACGAACACTGAAGCTTTCTTT
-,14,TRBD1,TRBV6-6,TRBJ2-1,CASTLGQGWNEQFF,TGTGCCAGCACCCTCGGACAGGGTTGGAATGAGCAGTTCTTC
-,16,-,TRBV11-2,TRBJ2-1,CASSLVGAEDGNEQFF,TGTGCCAGCAGCTTAGTCGGGGCGGAGGACGGAAATGAGCAGTTCTTC
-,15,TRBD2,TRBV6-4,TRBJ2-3,CASTLSGRETDTQYF,TGTGCCAGCACCCTTAGCGGGAGAGAGACAGATACGCAGTATTTT
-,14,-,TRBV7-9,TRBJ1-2,CASSSPGRGYGYTF,TGTGCCAGCAGCTCCCCCGGACGCGGTTATGGCTACACCTTC
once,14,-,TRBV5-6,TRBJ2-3,CASSLLGGTDTQYF,TGTGCCAGCAGCCTGCTTGGAGGCACAGATACGCAGTATTTT
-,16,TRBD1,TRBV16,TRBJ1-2,CASSQSLTGGSYGYTF,TGTGCCAGCAGCCAATCGCTGACAGGGGGTAGCTATGGCTACACCTTC
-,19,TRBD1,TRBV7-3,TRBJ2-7,CASSLAPTGQGSPIREQYF,TGTGCCAGCAGCTTAGCCCCCACGGGACAGGGGAGTCCGATAAGAGAGCAGTACTTC
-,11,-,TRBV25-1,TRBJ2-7,CASTGSYEQYF,TGTGCCAGCACAGGGTCCTACGAGCAGTACTTC
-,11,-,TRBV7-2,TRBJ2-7,CASSPSAEQYF,TGTGCCAGCAGTCCCAGCGCCGAGCAGTACTTC
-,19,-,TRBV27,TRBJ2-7,CASRHWTIGRYGSRYEQYF,TGTGCCAGCAGACATTGGACCATCGGGCGATACGGGTCCAGGTACGAGCAGTACTTC
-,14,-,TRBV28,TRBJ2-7,CASSLLYRDYEQYF,TGTGCCAGCAGTTTATTATACCGAGACTACGAGCAGTACTTC